These 11 T cell receptor beta chains share one sample of origin, sequenced in a study of shared clonotypes between healthy human individuals (TCRdb year 2020). Receptor libraries were prepared by the immunoSEQ multiplex PCR assay. What TCRdb holds here is the immuneACCESS table cut down to in-frame rearrangements. Part of the clones is not present; checked against another copy, under half of the missing clones reflect an unresolved V gene, and the others are unexplained. Present in this sample are about 640,000 clones, 55% to 75% of which were seen just once. The ten largest clones capture roughly 1.8% of the sample. The sequenced material came from memory CD4+ T cells sorted from blood. The sample's cell subset or site label is to be understood as: CD45RA-negative fraction. These receptors originate from a woman aged 25-40 years in good health.

This chain links TRBV15 with TRBJ2-7; D may correspond to TRBD1 or TRBD2 (5 bases each). The CDR3 is 15 residues long. V lost 5 bases and J 2 bases, leaving 16 bases between the germline ends. The germline V gene encodes CDR1 LNHNV and CDR2 YYDKDF (reference sequence). In DNA, the CDR3 is TGTGCCACCAGCGGTCGTAGGGGACCCACCTACGAGCAGTACTTC. This codes for CATSGRRGPTYEQYF.

The chain is built from TRBV7-2 and TRBJ1-3; tentatively, D is TRBD1 (5 bases). V lost 3 bases, J lost 3 bases, and 15 bases lay in between. CDR1 and CDR2 (germline): SGHTA, FQGNSA. The CDR3 is 16 amino acids. The CDR3 is CASSLLGGFNGNTIYF. The CDR3 nucleotides read TGTGCCAGCAGCTTGCTTGGGGGGTTTAATGGAAACACCATATATTTT.

The J gene is TRBJ1-1, the V gene TRBV30, with 7 bases that match TRBD1. Trimming took 0 bases from V and 2 from J; bases not matched to a gene: 3. Per the germline V gene, CDR1 is GTSNPN and CDR2 is SVGIG (reference sequence). This CDR3 region has 14 residues. CDR3 region: CAWSVKGANTEAFF. For the CDR3, the DNA is TGTGCCTGGAGTGTAAAGGGGGCCAACACTGAAGCTTTCTTT.

The J gene is TRBJ2-3, the V gene TRBV5-1; 7 nucleotides match TRBD2. V lost 4 bases to trimming and J lost 2 bases; unmatched junction nucleotides: 7. CDR3 size: 15 residues. In germline, CDR1 is SGHRS, CDR2 YFSETQ. CDR3 region: CASSVTSPLTDTQYF. CDR3 in DNA: TGCGCCAGCAGCGTGACTAGCCCACTCACAGATACGCAGTATTTT.

Only a few counts were recorded for this clone. The V call is TRBV7-9, the J call TRBJ2-1; D remains ambiguous. There are 16 residues in the CDR3. Trimming left V 5 bases short and J 5 bases short, with 19 bases between. CDR1 and CDR2 (germline): SEHNR, FQNEAQ (reference sequence). Here the CDR3 reads CASSTHYGRSNNEQFF. Here the CDR3 DNA reads TGTGCCAGCAGCACACACTATGGCAGGAGCAACAATGAGCAGTTCTTC.

V usage is TRBV4-1 and J usage is TRBJ2-7; D remains ambiguous. V was cut by 5 bases and J by 2 bases, with 10 bases left in between. The CDR3 runs to 13 residues. Germline CDR1 reads MGHRA; CDR2 reads YSYEKL. Here the CDR3 reads CASSYSEAYEQYF. The CDR3 DNA reads TGCGCCAGCAGCTATTCAGAGGCCTACGAGCAGTACTTC.

This chain joins TRBV28 and TRBJ2-7; D is undetermined. This CDR3 has 15 amino acids. The V gene's germline CDR1 is MDHEN and CDR2 SYDVKM. Trimming pared 3 bases from V and 3 bases from J, leaving 15 bases between. CDR3 sequence (DNA): TGTGCCAGCAGTTTCAGCGCCTCCTACTACTACGAGCAGTACTTC. It encodes CASSFSASYYYEQYF.

The chain couples TRBV2 to TRBJ1-1; 9 bases are shared with TRBD1. V lost 6 bases and J lost 8; bases outside the gene matches: 4. The CDR3 extends over 12 amino acids. Germline V gives CDR1 SNHLY, CDR2 FYNNEI. CDR3 residues: CASSRDRGEAFF. The CDR3 nucleotides are TGTGCCAGCAGCCGAGACAGGGGGGAAGCTTTCTTT. Full variable domain (remainder filled in from reference TRBV2 and TRBJ1-1): EPEVTQTPSHQVTQMGQEVILRCVPISNHLYFYWYRQILGQKVEFLVSFYNNEISEKSEIFDDQFSVERPDGSNFTLKIRSTKLEDSAMYFCASSRDRGEAFFGQGTRLTVV.

This clone has a single count. The rearrangement links TRBV7-8 to TRBJ2-7; a possible D gene is TRBD1 (6 bases). The germline CDR1 and CDR2 sequences are SGHVS and FQNEAQ. The CDR3 has 15 amino acids. Between the trimmed V and J ends, which lost 3 bases and 5 bases, there was a span of 17 bases. CDR3 DNA: TGTGCCAGCAGCTTGAACAGGGCTTTTGTAAACGAGCAGTACTTC. Encoded protein: CASSLNRAFVNEQYF.

This chain joins TRBV28 and TRBJ1-5; D uncertain. Germline V gene sequence: CDR1 MDHEN, CDR2 SYDVKM. The V end lost 6 bases, the J end lost 3 bases, and 6 bases lay between the germline ends. The CDR3 is made up of 12 amino acids. CDR3 DNA: TGTGCCAGCAGCCAAAACAATCAGCCCCAGCATTTT. This sequence encodes CASSQNNQPQHF.

In the case of this clone: Other DNA sequences in this specimen translate into the identical CDR3. The chain employs TRBV19 and TRBJ2-5; D is undetermined. V was pared by 3 bases and J by 5 bases, with 4 bases between. CDR3 length: 11 amino acids. The germline V gene has CDR1 LNHDA and CDR2 SQIVND (reference sequence). The CDR3 sequence is CASSIRETQYF. Here the CDR3 DNA reads TGTGCCAGTAGTATCAGGGAGACCCAGTACTTC.